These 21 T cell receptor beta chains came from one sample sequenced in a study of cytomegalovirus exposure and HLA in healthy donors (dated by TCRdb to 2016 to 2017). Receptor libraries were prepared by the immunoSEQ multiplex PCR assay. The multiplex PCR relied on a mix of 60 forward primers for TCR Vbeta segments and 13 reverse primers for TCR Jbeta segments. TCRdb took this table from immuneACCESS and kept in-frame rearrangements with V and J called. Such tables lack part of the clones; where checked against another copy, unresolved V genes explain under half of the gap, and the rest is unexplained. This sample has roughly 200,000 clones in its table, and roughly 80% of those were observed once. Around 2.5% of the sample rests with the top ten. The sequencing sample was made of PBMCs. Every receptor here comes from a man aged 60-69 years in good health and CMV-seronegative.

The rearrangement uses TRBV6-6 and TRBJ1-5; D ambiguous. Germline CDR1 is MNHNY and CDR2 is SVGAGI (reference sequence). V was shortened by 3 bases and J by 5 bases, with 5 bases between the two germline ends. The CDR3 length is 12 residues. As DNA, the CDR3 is TGTGCCAGCAGTTATCAGGATCAGCCCCAGCATTTT. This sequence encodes CASSYQDQPQHF.

For the CDR3, the DNA is TGTGCCAGCAAGACAGGGGCTACTGAAGCTTTCTTT. Protein: CASKTGATEAFF. The V gene is TRBV27, the J gene TRBJ1-1; 8 nucleotides match TRBD1. The germline CDR1 and CDR2 sequences are MNHEY and SMNVEV (reference sequence). Trimming at V came to 7 bases and at J to 5 bases, leaving 3 bases not matched to a gene. The CDR3 is 12 residues long.

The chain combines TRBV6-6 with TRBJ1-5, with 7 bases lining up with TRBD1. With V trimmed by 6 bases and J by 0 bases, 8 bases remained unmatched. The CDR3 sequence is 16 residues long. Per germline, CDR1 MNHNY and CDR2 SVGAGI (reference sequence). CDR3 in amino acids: CASSSAEGASNQPQHF. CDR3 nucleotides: TGTGCCAGCAGCTCCGCCGAGGGGGCTAGCAATCAGCCCCAGCATTTT.

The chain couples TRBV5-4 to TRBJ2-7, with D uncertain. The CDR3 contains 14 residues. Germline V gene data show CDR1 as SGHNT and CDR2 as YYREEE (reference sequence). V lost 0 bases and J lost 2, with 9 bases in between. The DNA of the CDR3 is TGTGCCAGCAGCTTGGGTCAGAATACCTACGAGCAGTACTTC. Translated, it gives CASSLGQNTYEQYF.

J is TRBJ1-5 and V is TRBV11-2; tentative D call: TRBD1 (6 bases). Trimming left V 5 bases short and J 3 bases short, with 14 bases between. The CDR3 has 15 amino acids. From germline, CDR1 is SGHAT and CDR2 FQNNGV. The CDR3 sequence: CASSSGAGDNQPQHF. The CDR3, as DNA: TGTGCCAGCAGCAGCGGGGCAGGGGACAATCAGCCCCAGCATTTT.

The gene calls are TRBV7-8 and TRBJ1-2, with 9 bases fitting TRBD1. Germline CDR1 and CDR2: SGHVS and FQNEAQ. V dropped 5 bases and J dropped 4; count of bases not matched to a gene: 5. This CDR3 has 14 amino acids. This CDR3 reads CASSVDRGSYGYTF. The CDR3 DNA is TGTGCCAGCAGCGTCGACAGGGGGAGCTATGGCTACACCTTC.

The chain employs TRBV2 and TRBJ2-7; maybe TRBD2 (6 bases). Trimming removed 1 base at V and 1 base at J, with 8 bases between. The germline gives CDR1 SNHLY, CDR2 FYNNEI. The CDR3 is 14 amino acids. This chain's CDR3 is CASSEVGGSYEQYF. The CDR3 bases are TGTGCCAGCAGTGAAGTGGGGGGATCCTACGAGCAGTACTTC.

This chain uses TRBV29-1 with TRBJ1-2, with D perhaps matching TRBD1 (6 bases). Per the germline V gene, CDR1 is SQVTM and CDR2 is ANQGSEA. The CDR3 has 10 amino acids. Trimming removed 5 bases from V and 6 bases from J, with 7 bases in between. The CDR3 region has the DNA TGCAGCGTTCACAGGGATGGCTACACCTTC. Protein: CSVHRDGYTF.

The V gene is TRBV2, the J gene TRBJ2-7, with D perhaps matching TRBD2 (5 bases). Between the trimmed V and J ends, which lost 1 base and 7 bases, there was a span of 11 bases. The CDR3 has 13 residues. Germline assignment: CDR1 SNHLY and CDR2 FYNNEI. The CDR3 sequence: CASSEGSSGEQYF. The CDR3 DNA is TGTGCCAGCAGTGAAGGTTCCTCGGGGGAGCAGTACTTC.

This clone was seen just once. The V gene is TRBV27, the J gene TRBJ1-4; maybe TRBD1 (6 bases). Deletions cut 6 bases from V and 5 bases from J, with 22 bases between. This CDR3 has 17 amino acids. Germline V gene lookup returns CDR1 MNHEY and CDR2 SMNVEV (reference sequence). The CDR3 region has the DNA TGTGCCAGCAGCCCCCGCGCCGGACAGTCAGGGAATGAAAAACTGTTTTTT. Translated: CASSPRAGQSGNEKLFF.

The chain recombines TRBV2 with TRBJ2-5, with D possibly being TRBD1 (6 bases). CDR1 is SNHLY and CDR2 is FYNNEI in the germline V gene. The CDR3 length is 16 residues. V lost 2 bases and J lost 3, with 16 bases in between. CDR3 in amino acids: CASSEKPRGWEETQYF. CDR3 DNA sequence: TGTGCCAGCAGTGAAAAACCCAGGGGTTGGGAAGAGACCCAGTACTTC.

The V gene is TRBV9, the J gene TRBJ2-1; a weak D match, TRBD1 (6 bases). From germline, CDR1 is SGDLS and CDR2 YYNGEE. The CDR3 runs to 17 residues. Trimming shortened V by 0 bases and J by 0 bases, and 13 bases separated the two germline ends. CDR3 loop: CASSVEAGASSYNEQFF. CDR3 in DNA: TGTGCCAGCAGCGTAGAAGCAGGGGCTAGCTCCTACAATGAGCAGTTCTTC.

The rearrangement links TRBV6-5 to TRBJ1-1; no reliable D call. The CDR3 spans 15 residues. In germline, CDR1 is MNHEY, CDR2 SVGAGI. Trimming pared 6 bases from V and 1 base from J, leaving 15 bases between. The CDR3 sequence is CASRRILGGNTEAFF. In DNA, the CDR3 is TGTGCCAGCAGGAGGATTCTTGGCGGGAACACTGAAGCTTTCTTT.

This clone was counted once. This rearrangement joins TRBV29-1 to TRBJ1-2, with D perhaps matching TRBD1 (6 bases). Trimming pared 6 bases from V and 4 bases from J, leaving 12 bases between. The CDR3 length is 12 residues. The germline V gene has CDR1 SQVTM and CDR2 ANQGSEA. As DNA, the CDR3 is TGCAGCGTCCACGACAGGCCCTATGGCTACACCTTC. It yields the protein CSVHDRPYGYTF. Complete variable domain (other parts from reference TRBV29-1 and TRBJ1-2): SAVISQKPSRDICQRGTSLTIQCQVDSQVTMMFWYRQQPGQSLTLIATANQGSEATYESGFVIDKFPISRPNLTFSTLTVSNMSPEDSSIYLCSVHDRPYGYTFGSGTRLTVV.

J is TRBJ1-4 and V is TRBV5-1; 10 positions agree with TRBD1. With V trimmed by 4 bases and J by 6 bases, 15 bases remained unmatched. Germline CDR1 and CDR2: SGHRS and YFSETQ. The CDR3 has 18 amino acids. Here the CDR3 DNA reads TGCGCCAGCAGCCCCAGACAGGGGGCAAATCGAGGAGATGAAAAACTGTTTTTT. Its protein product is CASSPRQGANRGDEKLFF.

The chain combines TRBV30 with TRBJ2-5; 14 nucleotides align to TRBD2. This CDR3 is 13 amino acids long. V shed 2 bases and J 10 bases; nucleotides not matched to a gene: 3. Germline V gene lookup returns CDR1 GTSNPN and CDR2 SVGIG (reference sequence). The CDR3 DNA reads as TGTGCCTGGAGTTGGGGACTAGCGGGGGACCAGTACTTC. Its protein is CAWSWGLAGDQYF.

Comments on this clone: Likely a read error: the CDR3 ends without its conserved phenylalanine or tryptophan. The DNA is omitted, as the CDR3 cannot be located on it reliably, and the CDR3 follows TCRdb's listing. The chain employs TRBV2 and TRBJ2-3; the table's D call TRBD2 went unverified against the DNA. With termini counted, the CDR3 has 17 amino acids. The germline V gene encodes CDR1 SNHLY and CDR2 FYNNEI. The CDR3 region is CASSEGRLTGRGRRSSI.

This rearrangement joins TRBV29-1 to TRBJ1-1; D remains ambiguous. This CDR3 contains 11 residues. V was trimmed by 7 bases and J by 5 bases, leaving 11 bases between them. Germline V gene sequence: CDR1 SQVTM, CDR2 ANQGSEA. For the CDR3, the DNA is TGCAGCGGTCAGGAGGCTACTGAAGCTTTCTTT. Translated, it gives CSGQEATEAFF. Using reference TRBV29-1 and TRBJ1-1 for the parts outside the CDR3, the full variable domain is SAVISQKPSRDICQRGTSLTIQCQVDSQVTMMFWYRQQPGQSLTLIATANQGSEATYESGFVIDKFPISRPNLTFSTLTVSNMSPEDSSIYLCSGQEATEAFFGQGTRLTVV.

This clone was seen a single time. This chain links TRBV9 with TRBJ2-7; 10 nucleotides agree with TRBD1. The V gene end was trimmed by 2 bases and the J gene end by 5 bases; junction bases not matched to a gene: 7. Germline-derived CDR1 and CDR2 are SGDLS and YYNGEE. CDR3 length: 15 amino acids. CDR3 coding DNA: TGTGCCAGCAGCGTGGGGACAGGGGTAACCCACGAGCAGTACTTC. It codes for CASSVGTGVTHEQYF.

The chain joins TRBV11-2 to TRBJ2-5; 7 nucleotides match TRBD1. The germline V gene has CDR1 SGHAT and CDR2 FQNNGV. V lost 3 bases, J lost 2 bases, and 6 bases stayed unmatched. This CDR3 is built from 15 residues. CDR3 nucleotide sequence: TGTGCCAGCAGCTTCGGGACAGCCACTCAAGAGACCCAGTACTTC. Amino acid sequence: CASSFGTATQETQYF.

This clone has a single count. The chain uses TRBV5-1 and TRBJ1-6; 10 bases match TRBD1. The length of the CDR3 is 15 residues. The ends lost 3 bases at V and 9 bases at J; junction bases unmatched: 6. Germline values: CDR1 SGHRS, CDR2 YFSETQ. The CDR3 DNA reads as TGCGCCAGCAGCTCCCGACAGGGGGCTATTTCACCCCTCCACTTT. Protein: CASSSRQGAISPLHF.